The clone carrying this TCR beta chain was counted a single time. Trimming removed 2 bases from V and 2 bases from J, with 7 bases in between. The CDR3 sequence is 14 residues long. Germline assignment: CDR1 LNHDA and CDR2 SQIVND (reference sequence). These data originate in a study of blood T cell repertoires in COVID-19. Turning to the study itself: Spain, Italy and the United States supplied samples that represented acute and convalescent COVID-19.

As originally analysed: From reference gene primer amplification, estimates of nucleated cell counts were derived. Sequencing used immunoSEQ multiplex PCR; TCRdb keeps in-frame clones, though not all of them. The V and J calls and the clone size are those of that table, but D and trimming were determined from the DNA. The table has some 120,000 clones, about four fifths seen once; the top ten hold less than 20%. V usage is TRBV19 and J usage is TRBJ1-5; no clear D. The TCR sequence derives from a woman aged 50 to 65 with acute or convalescent COVID-19. What was sequenced was peripheral blood. CDR3 coding DNA: TGTGCCAGTAGTATAAATACAGGCAATCAGCCCCAGCATTTT. Translating it yields CASSINTGNQPQHF.